The clone carrying this TCR beta chain has a handful of counts. This entry is derived from a study of blood T cell repertoires in COVID-19. Study at large: Sources were T cells, B-cell-depleted T cells, or PBMCs; the material itself was cDNA or gDNA.

Assay: immunoSEQ multiplex PCR; the TCRdb copy retains only in-frame clones and omits some. Among roughly 120,000 clones, roughly 80% were seen once, and the ten largest hold 2% to 3%. Germline-derived CDR1 and CDR2 are SGHRS and YFSETQ. This CDR3 region has 14 residues. The V end lost 0 bases, the J end lost 5 bases, and 11 bases lay between the germline ends. The rearrangement joins TRBV5-1 to TRBJ2-5; D gene uncertain. The sequence derives from a man aged 45 to 65 with acute or convalescent COVID-19. The sample was peripheral blood. In DNA form, the CDR3 reads TGCGCCAGCAGCTTGGCTGCACCTCGGGAGACCCAGTACTTC. This codes for CASSLAAPRETQYF.